This T cell receptor beta chain was captured in a study of cytomegalovirus exposure and HLA in healthy donors. Notes on the study in general: Later work found most CMV-associated TCR beta chains apparently HLA-restricted.

Germline V gene data show CDR1 as SGHRS and CDR2 as YFSETQ. The CDR3 sequence is 15 residues long. J was trimmed by 1 base and V by 0 bases; bases with no gene match: 2. PCR amplification relied on 60 Vbeta primers (plus 13 Jbeta primers). Sequenced by immunoSEQ multiplex PCR; TCRdb stores in-frame clones only, minus some. The sample includes 70,000 or so clones, 65% to 75% seen only once; the top ten take over 8.5%. As regards this clone: Its antigen is still unknown.

The sequenced material came from PBMCs. The rearrangement uses TRBV5-1 and TRBJ2-5, with TRBD2 matching over 8 bases. This clonotype was obtained from a woman aged 55-69 years in good health and CMV-seropositive. The CDR3: CASSLVTSGQETQYF. The CDR3 bases are TGCGCCAGCAGCTTGGTCACTAGCGGCCAAGAGACCCAGTACTTC. Together with reference TRBV5-1 and TRBJ2-5, the CDR3 gives the full variable domain: KAGVTQTPRYLIKTRGQQVTLSCSPISGHRSVSWYQQTPGQGLQFLFEYFSETQRNKGNFPGRFSGRQFSNSRSEMNVSTLELGDSALYLCASSLVTSGQETQYFGPGTRLLVL.